Listed below are T cell receptor beta chains from one sample, sequenced in a study of blood T cell repertoires in COVID-19. The protocol was immunoSEQ multiplex PCR, while the TCRdb copy is restricted to in-frame clones and leaves out a portion. Altogether 150,000 to 170,000 clones are present, about 85% being singletons, with the ten largest covering 0.6% to 0.7%. Sample: peripheral blood. These receptors all come from a man in his sixties with COVID-19, enrolled during active disease. Each CDR3 is given with its conserved first and last residue. The D gene is left open where the match is weak. Clone size is stated in some rows and not others, as once, few, many or a class when expanded.

>.|TRBV12-5|TRBJ1-2|once
TGTGCTAGTGGTTTGGTTACGGGCAGGGCCTGGGATAACTATGGCTACACCTTC
CASGLVTGRAWDNYGYTF
>.|TRBV6-5|TRBJ1-1|few
TGTGCCAGCAGTTACTCCCTGGGTGGGGCCGCTGAAGCTTTCTTT
CASSYSLGGAAEAFF
>TRBD1|TRBV10-2|TRBJ2-1|.
TGCGCCAGCAGTGATATCAGGACAGGGCCCACATTCTTC
CASSDIRTGPTFF
>.|TRBV9|TRBJ1-2|.
TGTGCCAGCAGTTATAGTCCGGGGGACTATGGCTACACCTTC
CASSYSPGDYGYTF
>TRBD1|TRBV27|TRBJ2-3|once
TGTGCCAGCACCATGACTCCGGGACAGACGCAGTATTTT
CASTMTPGQTQYF
>.|TRBV15|TRBJ2-7|.
TGTGCCACCAGCAGAGGTCAGGGGCAAGTCTCCTACGAGCAGTACTTC
CATSRGQGQVSYEQYF
>TRBD1|TRBV12-3/TRBV12-4|TRBJ1-1|few
TGTGCCAGCAGTTTTGACAGGGAGTCTGAAGCTTTCTTT
CASSFDRESEAFF
>.|TRBV6-5|TRBJ2-1|.
TGTGCCAGCAGTTACATCGGAGGCTCCTACAATGAGCAGTTCTTC
CASSYIGGSYNEQFF
>TRBD1|TRBV7-8|TRBJ1-2|.
TGTGCCAGCAGCCAACGGGACAGGGCGTATGGCTACACCTTC
CASSQRDRAYGYTF
>.|TRBV14|TRBJ2-5|.
TGTGCCAGCAGCCGAATGTGGGCGGGGGCCCAAGAGACCCAGTACTTC
CASSRMWAGAQETQYF
>.|TRBV19|TRBJ1-2|.
TGTGCCAGTAGTATTGTGGGGGGGCTCCCGGATGGCTACACCTTC
CASSIVGGLPDGYTF
>TRBD1|TRBV3-1/TRBV3-2|TRBJ1-6|.
TGTGCCAGCAGCCTGACAGGGAATAATTCACCCCTCCACTTT
CASSLTGNNSPLHF
>.|TRBV30|TRBJ1-1|.
TGTGCCTGGAGGGACAGACTTAACACTGAAGCTTTCTTT
CAWRDRLNTEAFF
>TRBD1|TRBV7-2|TRBJ1-4|.
TGTGCCAGCAGCCGACAGGGTGAAAAACTGTTTTTT
CASSRQGEKLFF
>.|TRBV12-3/TRBV12-4|TRBJ1-5|.
TGTGCCAGCAGTTTTTCCGACATTCCGCCCCAGCATTTT
CASSFSDIPPQHF
>TRBD2|TRBV7-9|TRBJ2-3|.
TGTGCCAGCAGCTTAATTAGCGGGGGGCCCACAGATACGCAGTATTTT
CASSLISGGPTDTQYF
>.|TRBV18|TRBJ1-3|once
TGTGCCAGCTCACCACGATCGTCACTTGGAAACACCATATATTTT
CASSPRSSLGNTIYF
>TRBD1|TRBV24-1|TRBJ1-5|.
TGTGCCACCAGTGATGCGACAGGGCCGTCAGGCAATCAGCCCCAGCATTTT
CATSDATGPSGNQPQHF
>TRBD2|TRBV5-8|TRBJ2-3|.
TGTGCCAGCAGCTTGGCCGGGGGAGGGGATACGCAGTATTTT
CASSLAGGGDTQYF
>.|TRBV7-8|TRBJ1-4|.
TGTGCCAGCAGCTCCCGCTGGAGGGCCCAGGAGGAAAAACTGTTTTTT
CASSSRWRAQEEKLFF
>.|TRBV18|TRBJ2-1|.
TGTGCCAGCTCACCCGCGCCGGGAGCGGCCTACAATGAGCAGTTCTTC
CASSPAPGAAYNEQFF
>TRBD2|TRBV5-1|TRBJ2-1|.
TGCGCCAGCAGCCTAGGACTAGCGGGAGTGTATGAGCAGTTCTTC
CASSLGLAGVYEQFF
>TRBD1|TRBV27|TRBJ1-4|.
TGTGCCAGTATGCCCCAACAGGGGTTTAATGAAAAACTGTTTTTT
CASMPQQGFNEKLFF
>TRBD2|TRBV18|TRBJ2-3|.
TGTGCCAGCTCACCAATCAGCGGGGCTAGCACAGATACGCAGTATTTT
CASSPISGASTDTQYF
>.|TRBV6-2/TRBV6-3|TRBJ1-2|.
TGTGCCAGCAGCACCAAAGGCGGGGGGAAGACTTATGGCTACACCTTC
CASSTKGGGKTYGYTF
>TRBD1|TRBV7-9|TRBJ2-7|.
TGTGCCAGCAGCTTATCAGGACAGGTCGAGCAGTACTTC
CASSLSGQVEQYF
>.|TRBV4-3|TRBJ1-1|.
TGCGCCAGCAGCGCCCATAGGGGTGGTAGCGAAGCTTTCTTT
CASSAHRGGSEAFF
>.|TRBV6-5|TRBJ2-1|.
TGTGCCAGCAGTTACGGTTGGGGGGAGAGAAACAATGAGCAGTTCTTC
CASSYGWGERNNEQFF
>.|TRBV2|TRBJ1-4|.
TGTGCCAGCATGGACTGGGACTTTGAAAAACTGTTTTTT
CASMDWDFEKLFF
>.|TRBV7-2|TRBJ2-3|.
TGTGCCAGCAGCTTAGTAAGAACTAGTCAAGATACGCAGTATTTT
CASSLVRTSQDTQYF
>.|TRBV7-2|TRBJ2-7|once
TGTGCCAGCAGCTACCCCGGGGGACCACGATCCTACGAGCAGTACTTC
CASSYPGGPRSYEQYF
>TRBD1|TRBV7-2|TRBJ1-5|few
TGTGCCAGCAGCTTAGAGACAGGGGCCCATCAGCCCCAGCATTTT
CASSLETGAHQPQHF
>TRBD1|TRBV9|TRBJ2-3|.
TGTGCCAGCAGCGGAGAAATAGGGGGCGCTATGGATACGCAGTATTTT
CASSGEIGGAMDTQYF
>TRBD2|TRBV27|TRBJ2-1|.
TGTGCCAGCAGTCTCCCCCGACTAGCGGGAGCGCACAATGAGCAGTTCTTC
CASSLPRLAGAHNEQFF
>.|TRBV19|TRBJ1-6|many
TGTGCCAGTAGTGCGTATACAGGGAATTCACCCCTCCACTTT
CASSAYTGNSPLHF
>TRBD1|TRBV4-3|TRBJ2-7|.
TGCGCCAGCAGCCAACTCGGGACAGGGGAAGTCGAGCAGTACTTC
CASSQLGTGEVEQYF
>.|TRBV7-3|TRBJ1-1|.
TGTGCCAGCAGCATAAGACAGGCTGGGGAAGCTTTCTTT
CASSIRQAGEAFF
>.|TRBV12-3/TRBV12-4|TRBJ2-5|.
TGTGCCAGCAGTCCAGTTCTCCAAGAGACCCAGTACTTC
CASSPVLQETQYF
>TRBD1|TRBV18|TRBJ2-1|.
TGTGCCAGCTCACCTAGGACAGGGGCGGGGGATGAGCAGTTCTTC
CASSPRTGAGDEQFF
>.|TRBV18|TRBJ2-5|.
TGTGCCAGCTCACGATACCAGGCGAGAGAAGAGACCCAGTACTTC
CASSRYQAREETQYF
>.|TRBV7-2|TRBJ1-1|.
TGTGCCAGCAGCTTAGCTATACTCAACACTGAAGCTTTCTTT
CASSLAILNTEAFF
>TRBD1|TRBV5-1|TRBJ2-5|few
TGCGCCAGCAGCAGAGGGGGCAAGGAGACCCAGTACTTC
CASSRGGKETQYF